A selection of T cell receptor beta chains follows, all from one sample in a study of cytomegalovirus exposure and HLA in healthy donors. Profiled with immunoSEQ multiplex PCR; TCRdb holds only in-frame clones, not every one. The table lists approximately 170,000 clones, roughly 80% of them singletons. Sequenced sample: PBMCs. The receptor source for this set is a female donor in good health and CMV-seronegative. The CDR3 runs from the conserved cysteine through the conserved F or W. Each record gives: J gene, D gene, V gene, clone size, CDR3 DNA, CDR3 protein. D genes are given only for firm matches. Clone size appears in some rows only: once, few, many, or a class for an expanded clone.

J gene: TRBJ2-7; D gene: NA; V gene: TRBV5-6; clone size: NA; CDR3 DNA: TGTGCCAGCAGCTGGGGAGGTGCCTCCTACGAGCAGTACTTC; CDR3 protein: CASSWGGASYEQYF
J gene: TRBJ1-4; D gene: TRBD1; V gene: TRBV5-1; clone size: NA; CDR3 DNA: TGCGCCAGCACGACAGGGCTTAATGAAAAACTGTTTTTT; CDR3 protein: CASTTGLNEKLFF
J gene: TRBJ1-2; D gene: NA; V gene: TRBV15; clone size: NA; CDR3 DNA: TGTGCCACCAGCAGAGATAACAATGGCTACACCTTC; CDR3 protein: CATSRDNNGYTF
J gene: TRBJ2-5; D gene: TRBD2; V gene: TRBV14; clone size: once; CDR3 DNA: TGTGCCAGCAGCCAAGTAGCGGGAGTAGAGACCCAGTACTTC; CDR3 protein: CASSQVAGVETQYF
J gene: TRBJ1-2; D gene: NA; V gene: TRBV29-1; clone size: NA; CDR3 DNA: TGCAGTACCATCCCCGGACAGACCCCAAACTTC; CDR3 protein: CSTIPGQTPNF
J gene: TRBJ2-2; D gene: TRBD2; V gene: TRBV6-5; clone size: NA; CDR3 DNA: TGTGCCAGCTGTAGGACTAGTCAGACCGGGGAGCTGTTTTTT; CDR3 protein: CASCRTSQTGELFF
J gene: TRBJ2-3; D gene: TRBD2; V gene: TRBV28; clone size: NA; CDR3 DNA: TGTGCCAGCAGTTCGGCGGGGGGGCTGGGAGATACGCAGTATTTT; CDR3 protein: CASSSAGGLGDTQYF
J gene: TRBJ2-1; D gene: NA; V gene: TRBV25-1; clone size: NA; CDR3 DNA: TGTGCCAGCAGTGCACACGGGAGCAGGGCCTACAATGAGCAGTTCTTC; CDR3 protein: CASSAHGSRAYNEQFF
J gene: TRBJ1-6; D gene: NA; V gene: TRBV5-6; clone size: few; CDR3 DNA: TGTGCCAGCAGCTCCCCCAGGGATGATTCACCCCTCCACTTT; CDR3 protein: CASSSPRDDSPLHF
J gene: TRBJ2-3; D gene: NA; V gene: TRBV5-1; clone size: NA; CDR3 DNA: TGCGCCAGCAGCCAGAGCACAGATACGCAGTATTTT; CDR3 protein: CASSQSTDTQYF
J gene: TRBJ1-3; D gene: NA; V gene: TRBV5-1; clone size: NA; CDR3 DNA: TGCGCCAGCAGCTTGGACAGAAGCTCTGGAAACACCATATATTTT; CDR3 protein: CASSLDRSSGNTIYF
J gene: TRBJ1-6; D gene: NA; V gene: TRBV10-3; clone size: NA; CDR3 DNA: TGTGCCATCAGTGAGTCACCGGGTTTGGATAATTCACCCCTCCACTTT; CDR3 protein: CAISESPGLDNSPLHF
J gene: TRBJ2-7; D gene: TRBD2; V gene: TRBV5-1; clone size: NA; CDR3 DNA: TGCGCCAGCAGCTTGCAAGTGACTAGCGGGGCAAGCTCCTACGAGCAGTACTTC; CDR3 protein: CASSLQVTSGASSYEQYF
J gene: TRBJ2-1; D gene: TRBD1; V gene: TRBV7-3; clone size: NA; CDR3 DNA: TGTGCCAGCAGCCGGGACAGGGGGTACAATGAGCAGTTCTTC; CDR3 protein: CASSRDRGYNEQFF
J gene: TRBJ1-1; D gene: TRBD1; V gene: TRBV6-5; clone size: NA; CDR3 DNA: TGTGCCAGCAGTTGGCGGGACAGTGACACTGAAGCTTTCTTT; CDR3 protein: CASSWRDSDTEAFF
J gene: TRBJ2-7; D gene: TRBD2; V gene: TRBV7-8; clone size: NA; CDR3 DNA: TGTGCCAGCAGCTCCGGGACTAGCGGGAGCGGCTACGAGCAGTACTTC; CDR3 protein: CASSSGTSGSGYEQYF
J gene: TRBJ2-7; D gene: NA; V gene: TRBV9; clone size: NA; CDR3 DNA: TGTGCCAGCAGCGTAGGGGGTGACAGCTACGAGCAGTACTTC; CDR3 protein: CASSVGGDSYEQYF
J gene: TRBJ1-2; D gene: NA; V gene: TRBV11-2; clone size: NA; CDR3 DNA: TGTGCCAGCAGCTTTACAGGGCAGAATGGCTACACCTTC; CDR3 protein: CASSFTGQNGYTF
J gene: TRBJ2-7; D gene: TRBD1; V gene: TRBV4-3; clone size: NA; CDR3 DNA: TGCGCCAGCAGCCGCTCAACAGGGGGCGAGCAGTACTTC; CDR3 protein: CASSRSTGGEQYF
J gene: TRBJ1-3; D gene: NA; V gene: TRBV5-4; clone size: NA; CDR3 DNA: TGTGCCAGCCGACCATCTGCTAGTGGAAACACCATATATTTT; CDR3 protein: CASRPSASGNTIYF
J gene: TRBJ2-3; D gene: TRBD2; V gene: TRBV19; clone size: NA; CDR3 DNA: TGTGCCAGTAGCACGGGAGGACTAGCGAAAGATACGCAGTATTTT; CDR3 protein: CASSTGGLAKDTQYF
J gene: TRBJ1-2; D gene: NA; V gene: TRBV6-5; clone size: NA; CDR3 DNA: TGTGCCAGCAAGCTAGAGGGGGTTAACTATGGCTACACCTTC; CDR3 protein: CASKLEGVNYGYTF
J gene: TRBJ2-5; D gene: TRBD2; V gene: TRBV4-3; clone size: NA; CDR3 DNA: TGCGCCAGCAGCGCTGGGACTAGCGGCTTCCAAGAGACCCAGTACTTC; CDR3 protein: CASSAGTSGFQETQYF
J gene: TRBJ2-5; D gene: NA; V gene: TRBV11-3; clone size: NA; CDR3 DNA: TGTGCCAGCAGCTTAGAAGGCGGGACGGGCGAGACCCAGTACTTC; CDR3 protein: CASSLEGGTGETQYF
J gene: TRBJ1-1; D gene: NA; V gene: TRBV28; clone size: once; CDR3 DNA: TGTGCCAGCAGTTTCATCGGGGTGAACACTGAAGCTTTCTTT; CDR3 protein: CASSFIGVNTEAFF
J gene: TRBJ1-5; D gene: NA; V gene: TRBV18; clone size: NA; CDR3 DNA: TGTGCCAGCTCATCGGACTCGGGGAGCCAGCCCCAGCATTTT; CDR3 protein: CASSSDSGSQPQHF
J gene: TRBJ1-1; D gene: NA; V gene: TRBV18; clone size: NA; CDR3 DNA: TGTGCCAGCTCATTAATAGCGATTTACACTGAAGCTTTCTTT; CDR3 protein: CASSLIAIYTEAFF
J gene: TRBJ2-3; D gene: NA; V gene: TRBV2; clone size: few; CDR3 DNA: TGTGCCAGCCTGCGGGCCGGCCAGAGCACAGATACGCAGTATTTT; CDR3 protein: CASLRAGQSTDTQYF
J gene: TRBJ2-7; D gene: NA; V gene: TRBV4-3; clone size: NA; CDR3 DNA: TGCGCCAGCAGCCCGAGCAAGGACCTCAGGGGCAGCTACGAGCAGTACTTC; CDR3 protein: CASSPSKDLRGSYEQYF
J gene: TRBJ2-1; D gene: NA; V gene: TRBV5-6; clone size: NA; CDR3 DNA: TGTGCCAGCAGCTTGTTAAGCGGTGTGAGGTCTTACAATGAGCAGTTCTTC; CDR3 protein: CASSLLSGVRSYNEQFF
J gene: TRBJ2-3; D gene: NA; V gene: TRBV5-4; clone size: NA; CDR3 DNA: TGTGCCAGCAGTTTGTCGTCAGGGGCGTCCACAGATACGCAGTATTTT; CDR3 protein: CASSLSSGASTDTQYF
J gene: TRBJ1-1; D gene: TRBD1; V gene: TRBV30; clone size: NA; CDR3 DNA: TGTGCCTGGAGTCTCCATGTCTCGGTCCCGGGACAGAGTGAGAACACTGAAGCTTTCTTT; CDR3 protein: CAWSLHVSVPGQSENTEAFF
J gene: TRBJ2-7; D gene: TRBD2; V gene: TRBV11-2; clone size: NA; CDR3 DNA: TGTGCCAGCAGCCCCCTTCGCGGGAGGAGCTCCTACGAGCAGTACTTC; CDR3 protein: CASSPLRGRSSYEQYF
J gene: TRBJ1-1; D gene: TRBD1; V gene: TRBV28; clone size: few; CDR3 DNA: TGTGCCAGCACCACTTCACCGGGACAGATAAACACTGAAGCTTTCTTT; CDR3 protein: CASTTSPGQINTEAFF
J gene: TRBJ2-3; D gene: TRBD1; V gene: TRBV5-1; clone size: NA; CDR3 DNA: TGCGCTACGGGACAGGTTTTCCCAGATACGCAGTATTTT; CDR3 protein: CATGQVFPDTQYF
J gene: TRBJ1-1; D gene: NA; V gene: TRBV5-6; clone size: NA; CDR3 DNA: TGTGCCAGCAGCTGGAGACGGGAGAACACTGAAGCTTTCTTT; CDR3 protein: CASSWRRENTEAFF
J gene: TRBJ2-1; D gene: TRBD1; V gene: TRBV5-8; clone size: NA; CDR3 DNA: TGTGCCAGCAGCTTGTTGGGGACAGGGGACAGTGAACAGTTCTTC; CDR3 protein: CASSLLGTGDSEQFF
J gene: TRBJ1-4; D gene: NA; V gene: TRBV27; clone size: NA; CDR3 DNA: TGTGCCAGCCAAGGACAGTTCAATGAAAAACTGTTTTTT; CDR3 protein: CASQGQFNEKLFF
J gene: TRBJ1-1; D gene: TRBD1; V gene: TRBV6-1; clone size: NA; CDR3 DNA: TGTGCCAGCAGTGAAACCCGGACAGGGCGAGCTTTCTTT; CDR3 protein: CASSETRTGRAFF
J gene: TRBJ2-2; D gene: NA; V gene: TRBV7-9; clone size: few; CDR3 DNA: TGTGCCAGCAGCTCCGGGACTTCAGCCAACACCGGGGAGCTGTTTTTT; CDR3 protein: CASSSGTSANTGELFF
J gene: TRBJ2-7; D gene: NA; V gene: TRBV28; clone size: once; CDR3 DNA: TGTGCCAGCAGTTTAGTGGGGGGTTCCTTCGAGCAGTACTTC; CDR3 protein: CASSLVGGSFEQYF
J gene: TRBJ2-7; D gene: TRBD1; V gene: TRBV5-4; clone size: NA; CDR3 DNA: TGTGCCAGCAGCTTCGGGACAGTATCCTACGAGCAGTACTTC; CDR3 protein: CASSFGTVSYEQYF